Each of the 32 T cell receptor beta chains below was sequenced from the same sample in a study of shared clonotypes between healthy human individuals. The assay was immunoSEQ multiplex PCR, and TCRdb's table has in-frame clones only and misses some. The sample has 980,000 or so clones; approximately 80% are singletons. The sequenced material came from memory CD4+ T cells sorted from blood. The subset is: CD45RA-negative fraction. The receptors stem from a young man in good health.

The CDR3 region is CASSSGGNQETQYF. CDR3 in DNA: TGCGCCAGCTCTAGCGGGGGGAACCAAGAGACCCAGTACTTC. The chain joins TRBV10-1 to TRBJ2-5, with 11 bases matching TRBD2. With V trimmed by 8 bases and J by 0 bases, 2 bases remained unmatched. The CDR3 has 14 residues. Germline V gene lookup returns CDR1 WNHNN and CDR2 SYGVQD (reference sequence).

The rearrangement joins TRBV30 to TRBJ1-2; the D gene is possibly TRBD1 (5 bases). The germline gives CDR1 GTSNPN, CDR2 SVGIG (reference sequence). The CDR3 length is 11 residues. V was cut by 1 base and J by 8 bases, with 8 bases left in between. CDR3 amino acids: CAWSGGVGYTF. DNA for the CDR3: TGTGCCTGGAGTGGGGGGGTCGGCTACACCTTC.

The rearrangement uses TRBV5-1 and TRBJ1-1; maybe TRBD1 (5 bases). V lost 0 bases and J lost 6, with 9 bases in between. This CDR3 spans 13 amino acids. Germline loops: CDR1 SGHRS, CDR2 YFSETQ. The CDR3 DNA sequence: TGCGCCAGCAGCTTGGTCCTAGGGGCTGAAGCTTTCTTT. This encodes CASSLVLGAEAFF.

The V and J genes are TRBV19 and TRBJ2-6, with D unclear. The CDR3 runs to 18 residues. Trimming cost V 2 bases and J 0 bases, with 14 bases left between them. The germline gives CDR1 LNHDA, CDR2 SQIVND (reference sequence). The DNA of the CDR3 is TGTGCCAGTAGTATAAATTCCGGGCGTAACTCTGGGGCCAACGTCCTGACTTTC. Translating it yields CASSINSGRNSGANVLTF.

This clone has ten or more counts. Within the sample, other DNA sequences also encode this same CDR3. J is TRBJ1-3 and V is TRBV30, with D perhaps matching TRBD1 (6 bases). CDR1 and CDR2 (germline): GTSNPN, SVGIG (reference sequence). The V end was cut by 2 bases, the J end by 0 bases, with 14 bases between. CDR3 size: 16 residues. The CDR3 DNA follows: TGTGCCTGGAGTCCATCGGGGGCGAGCTCTGGAAACACCATATATTTT. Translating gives CAWSPSGASSGNTIYF.

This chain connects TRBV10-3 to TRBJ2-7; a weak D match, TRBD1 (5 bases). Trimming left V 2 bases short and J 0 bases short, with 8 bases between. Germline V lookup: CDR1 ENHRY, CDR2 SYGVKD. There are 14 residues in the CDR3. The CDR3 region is CAISEVQGSYEQYF. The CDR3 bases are TGTGCCATCAGTGAGGTTCAGGGCTCCTACGAGCAGTACTTC.

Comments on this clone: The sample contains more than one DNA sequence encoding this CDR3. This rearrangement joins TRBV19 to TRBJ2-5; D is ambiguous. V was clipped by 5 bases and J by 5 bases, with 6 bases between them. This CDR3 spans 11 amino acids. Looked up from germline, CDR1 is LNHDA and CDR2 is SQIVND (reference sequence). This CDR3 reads CASSLGETQYF. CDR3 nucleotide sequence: TGTGCCAGTAGTCTAGGGGAGACCCAGTACTTC.

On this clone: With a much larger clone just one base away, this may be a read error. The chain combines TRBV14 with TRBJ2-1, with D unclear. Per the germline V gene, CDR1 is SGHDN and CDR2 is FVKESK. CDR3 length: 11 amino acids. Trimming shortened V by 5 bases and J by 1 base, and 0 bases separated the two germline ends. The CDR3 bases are TGTGCCAGCAGCTCCTACAATGAGCAGTTCTTC. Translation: CASSSYNEQFF.

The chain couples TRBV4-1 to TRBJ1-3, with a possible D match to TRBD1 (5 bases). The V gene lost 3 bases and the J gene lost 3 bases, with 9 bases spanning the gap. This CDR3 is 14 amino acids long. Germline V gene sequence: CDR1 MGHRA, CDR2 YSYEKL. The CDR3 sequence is CASSQSGLGNTIYF. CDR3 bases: TGCGCCAGCAGCCAGTCAGGGCTTGGAAACACCATATATTTT.

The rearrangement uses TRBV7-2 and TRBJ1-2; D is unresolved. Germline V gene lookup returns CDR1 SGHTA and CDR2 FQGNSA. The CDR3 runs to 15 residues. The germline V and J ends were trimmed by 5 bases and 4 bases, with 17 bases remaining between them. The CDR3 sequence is CASSRGRTSSYGYTF. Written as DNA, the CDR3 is TGTGCCAGCAGCCGCGGACGGACCTCTTCCTATGGCTACACCTTC.

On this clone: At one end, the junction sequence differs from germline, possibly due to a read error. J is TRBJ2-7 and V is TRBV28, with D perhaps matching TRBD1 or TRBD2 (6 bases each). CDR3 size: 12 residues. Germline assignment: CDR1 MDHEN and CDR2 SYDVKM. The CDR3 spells CASSLFPRDTIF. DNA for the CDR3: TGTGCCAGCAGTTTATTTCCGCGGGACACCATCTTC.

The CDR3: CAWSVRLAGTGELFF. The CDR3 DNA reads TGTGCCTGGAGTGTCCGACTAGCAGGCACCGGGGAGCTGTTTTTT. V is TRBV30 and J is TRBJ2-2; TRBD2 matches 7 bases. There are 15 residues in the CDR3. J was trimmed by 4 bases and V by 0 bases; bases with no gene match: 5. Looked up from germline, CDR1 is GTSNPN and CDR2 is SVGIG (reference sequence).

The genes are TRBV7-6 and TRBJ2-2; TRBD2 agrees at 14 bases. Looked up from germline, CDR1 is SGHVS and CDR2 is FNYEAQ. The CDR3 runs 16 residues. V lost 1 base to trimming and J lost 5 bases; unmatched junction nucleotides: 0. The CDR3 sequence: CASSLGLAGGTGELFF. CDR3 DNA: TGTGCCAGCAGCTTAGGACTAGCGGGGGGGACCGGGGAGCTGTTTTTT. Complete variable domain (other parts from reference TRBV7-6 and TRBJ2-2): GAGVSQSPRYKVTKRGQDVALRCDPISGHVSLYWYRQALGQGPEFLTYFNYEAQQDKSGLPNDRFSAERPEGSISTLTIQRTEQRDSAMYRCASSLGLAGGTGELFFGEGSRLTVL.

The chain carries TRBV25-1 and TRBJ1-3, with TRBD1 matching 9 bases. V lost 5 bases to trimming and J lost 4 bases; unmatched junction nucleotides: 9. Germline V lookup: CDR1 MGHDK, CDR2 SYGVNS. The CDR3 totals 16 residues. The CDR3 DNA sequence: TGTGCCAGCAGTAACGCGGGACAGGGAAAGGGAAACACCATATATTTT. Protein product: CASSNAGQGKGNTIYF.

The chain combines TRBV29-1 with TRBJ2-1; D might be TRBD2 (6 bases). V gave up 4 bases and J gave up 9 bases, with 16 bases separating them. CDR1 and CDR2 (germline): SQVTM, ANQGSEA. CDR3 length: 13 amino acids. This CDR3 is CSVGETLGSEQFF. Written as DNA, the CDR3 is TGCAGCGTTGGAGAAACCCTCGGGAGTGAGCAGTTCTTC.

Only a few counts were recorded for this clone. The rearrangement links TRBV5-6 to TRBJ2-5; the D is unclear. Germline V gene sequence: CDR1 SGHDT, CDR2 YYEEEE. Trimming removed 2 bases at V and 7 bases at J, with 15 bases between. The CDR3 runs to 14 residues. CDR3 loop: CASSLDVVTGTQYF. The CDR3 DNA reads TGTGCCAGCAGCTTAGACGTAGTAACGGGGACCCAGTACTTC. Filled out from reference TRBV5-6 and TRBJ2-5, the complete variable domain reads DAGVTQSPTHLIKTRGQQVTLRCSPKSGHDTVSWYQQALGQGPQFIFQYYEEEERQRGNFPDRFSGHQFPNYSSELNVNALLLGDSALYLCASSLDVVTGTQYFGPGTRLLVL.

CDR3 residues: CASSKRGESDTQYF. The DNA of the CDR3 is TGTGCCAGCAGTAAGAGGGGCGAGTCAGATACGCAGTATTTT. This chain joins TRBV27 and TRBJ2-3, with D perhaps being TRBD1 or TRBD2 (5 bases each). Deletions cut 5 bases from V and 4 bases from J, with 13 bases between. The V gene's germline CDR1 is MNHEY and CDR2 SMNVEV (reference sequence). The CDR3 is made up of 14 amino acids.

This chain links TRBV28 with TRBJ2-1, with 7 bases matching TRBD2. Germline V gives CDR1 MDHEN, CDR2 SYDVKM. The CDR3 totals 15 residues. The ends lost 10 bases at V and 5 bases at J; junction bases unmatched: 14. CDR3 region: CAISSGASSNNEQFF. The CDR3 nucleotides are TGTGCCATCTCCAGCGGGGCTTCGAGTAACAATGAGCAGTTCTTC.

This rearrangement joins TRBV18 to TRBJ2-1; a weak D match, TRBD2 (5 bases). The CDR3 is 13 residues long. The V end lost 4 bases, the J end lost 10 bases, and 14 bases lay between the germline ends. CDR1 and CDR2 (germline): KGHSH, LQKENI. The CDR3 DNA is TGTGCCAGCTCACGGACGCTGGAGGACGAGCAGTTCTTC. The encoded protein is CASSRTLEDEQFF.

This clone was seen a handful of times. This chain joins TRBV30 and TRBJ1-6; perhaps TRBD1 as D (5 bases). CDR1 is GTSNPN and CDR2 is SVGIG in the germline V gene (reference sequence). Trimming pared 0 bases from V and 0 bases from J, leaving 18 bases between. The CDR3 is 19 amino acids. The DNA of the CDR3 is TGTGCCTGGAGTGTAAAACCGGGACCCAGGAGCTCCTATAATTCACCCCTCCACTTT. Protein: CAWSVKPGPRSSYNSPLHF. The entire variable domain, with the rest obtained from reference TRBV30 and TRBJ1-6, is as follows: SQTIHQWPATLVQPVGSPLSLECTVEGTSNPNLYWYRQAAGRGLQLLFYSVGIGQISSEVPQNLSASRPQDRQFILSSKKLLLSDSGFYLCAWSVKPGPRSSYNSPLHFGNGTRLTVT.

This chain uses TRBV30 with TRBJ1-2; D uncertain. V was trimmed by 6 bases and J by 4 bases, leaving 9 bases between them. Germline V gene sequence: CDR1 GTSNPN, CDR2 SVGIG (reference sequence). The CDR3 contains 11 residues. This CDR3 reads CACRQSYGYTF. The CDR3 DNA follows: TGTGCCTGCCGCCAGTCCTATGGCTACACCTTC.

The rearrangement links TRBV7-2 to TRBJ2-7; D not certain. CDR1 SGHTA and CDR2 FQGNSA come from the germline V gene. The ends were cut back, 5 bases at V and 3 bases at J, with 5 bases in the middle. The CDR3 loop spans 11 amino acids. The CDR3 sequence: CASSMSYEQYF. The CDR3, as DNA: TGTGCCAGCAGCATGAGCTACGAGCAGTACTTC.

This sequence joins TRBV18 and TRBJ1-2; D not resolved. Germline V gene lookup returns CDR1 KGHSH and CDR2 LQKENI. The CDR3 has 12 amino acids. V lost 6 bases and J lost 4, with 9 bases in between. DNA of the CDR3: TGTGCCAGCTCCCTCGACACCTATGGCTACACCTTC. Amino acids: CASSLDTYGYTF.

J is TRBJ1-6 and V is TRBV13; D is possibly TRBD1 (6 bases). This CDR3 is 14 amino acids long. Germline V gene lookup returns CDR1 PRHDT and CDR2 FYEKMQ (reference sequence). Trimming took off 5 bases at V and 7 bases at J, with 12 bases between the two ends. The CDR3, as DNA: TGTGCCAGCAGCCCCCCCACAGGGAATTCACCCCTCCACTTT. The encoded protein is CASSPPTGNSPLHF.

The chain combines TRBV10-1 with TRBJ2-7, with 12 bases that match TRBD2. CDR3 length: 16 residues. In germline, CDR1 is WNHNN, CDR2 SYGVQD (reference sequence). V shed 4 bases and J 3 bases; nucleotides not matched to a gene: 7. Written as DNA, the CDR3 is TGCGCCAGCAGTGGGACTAGCGGGGCCCTGATCTACGAGCAGTACTTC. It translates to CASSGTSGALIYEQYF.

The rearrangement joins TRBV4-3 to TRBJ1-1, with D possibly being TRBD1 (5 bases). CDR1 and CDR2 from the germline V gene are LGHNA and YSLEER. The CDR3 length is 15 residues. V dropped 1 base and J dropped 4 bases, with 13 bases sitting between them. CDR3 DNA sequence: TGCGCCAGCAGCCAAGCTTGGGACCCCCGCACTGAAGCTTTCTTT. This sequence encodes CASSQAWDPRTEAFF.

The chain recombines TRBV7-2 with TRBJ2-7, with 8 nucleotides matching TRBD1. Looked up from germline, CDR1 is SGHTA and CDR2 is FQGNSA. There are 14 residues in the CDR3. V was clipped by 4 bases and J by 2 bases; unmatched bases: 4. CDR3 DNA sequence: TGTGCCAGCAGCTCACAGGGGGGCACCTACGAGCAGTACTTC. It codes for CASSSQGGTYEQYF.

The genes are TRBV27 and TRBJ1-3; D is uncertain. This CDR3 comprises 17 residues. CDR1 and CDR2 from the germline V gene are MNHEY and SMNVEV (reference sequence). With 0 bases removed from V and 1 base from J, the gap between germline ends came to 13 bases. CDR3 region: CASSLSKGIPSGNTIYF. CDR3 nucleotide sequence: TGTGCCAGCAGTTTATCGAAAGGGATACCTTCTGGAAACACCATATATTTT.

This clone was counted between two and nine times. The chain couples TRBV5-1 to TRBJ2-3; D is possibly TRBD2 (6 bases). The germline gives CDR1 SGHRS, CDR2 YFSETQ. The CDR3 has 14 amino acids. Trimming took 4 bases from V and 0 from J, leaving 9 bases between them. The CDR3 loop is CASSVSGSTDTQYF. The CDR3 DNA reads TGCGCCAGCAGCGTTAGCGGTAGCACAGATACGCAGTATTTT.

Here the CDR3 reads CASSAAGGQGRSTQYF. The CDR3 DNA follows: TGTGCCAGCAGCGCCGCCGGGGGACAGGGAAGGAGTACGCAGTATTTT. The chain has TRBV9 and TRBJ2-3; 9 nucleotides line up with TRBD1. This CDR3 spans 16 amino acids. V shed 3 bases, J shed 8 bases, and the junction held 13 bases outside the gene matches. Germline V lookup: CDR1 SGDLS, CDR2 YYNGEE.

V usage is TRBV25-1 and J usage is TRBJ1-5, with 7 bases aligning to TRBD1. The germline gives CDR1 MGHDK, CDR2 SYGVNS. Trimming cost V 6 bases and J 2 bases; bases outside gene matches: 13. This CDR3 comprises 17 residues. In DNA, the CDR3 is TGTGCCAGCAGATTTGTATGCGGGACAGCTGGCAATCAGCCCCAGCATTTT. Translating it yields CASRFVCGTAGNQPQHF.

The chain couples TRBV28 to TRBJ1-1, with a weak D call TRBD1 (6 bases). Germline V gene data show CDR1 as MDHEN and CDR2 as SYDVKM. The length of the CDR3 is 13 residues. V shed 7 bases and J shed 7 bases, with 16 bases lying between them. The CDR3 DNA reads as TGTGCCAGCACGGCTCAGGGGATCCTTGAAGCTTTCTTT. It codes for CASTAQGILEAFF.